The rows below give T cell receptor beta chains drawn from one sample of a study of T cells in Graves' hyperthyroidism and ophthalmopathy. TCRdb reanalysed the multiplex PCR reads using MiXCR and keeps one entry per CDR3 protein. The table has 350,000 to 500,000 distinct CDR3 sequences, roughly 15% seen once. The source material was blood. These receptors were collected from a woman aged 18-30 years with Graves' hyperthyroidism. The CDR3 runs from the conserved cysteine through the conserved F or W. The D gene is left open where the match is weak. The size field is filled for only some rows; it gives once, few, many or a size class.

>TRBJ2-7|TRBV9|-|-
CASSQDQGSYEQYF
TGTGCCAGCTCCCAAGACCAGGGCTCCTACGAGCAGTACTTC
>TRBJ2-5|TRBV12-3/TRBV12-4|many|TRBD2
CASSLATSGGGQETQYF
TGTGCCAGCAGTTTAGCCACTAGCGGAGGTGGGCAAGAGACCCAGTACTTC
>TRBJ1-1|TRBV27|many|-
CASSLREDTEAFF
TGTGCCAGCAGTCTCAGGGAGGACACTGAAGCTTTCTTT
>TRBJ2-1|TRBV7-9|many|-
CASSTEGDEQFF
TGTGCCAGCAGCACTGAGGGCGATGAGCAGTTCTTC
>TRBJ2-7|TRBV5-8|many|TRBD2
CASSSGLAESYEQYF
TGTGCCAGCAGCTCGGGACTAGCGGAGTCCTACGAGCAGTACTTC
>TRBJ1-6|TRBV12-3/TRBV12-4|many|TRBD1
CASKKGQGDNSPLHF
TGTGCCAGCAAGAAAGGACAGGGCGATAATTCACCCCTCCACTTT
>TRBJ2-1|TRBV6-5|few|-
CASSYGSGPYNEQFF
TGTGCCAGCAGTTACGGGTCGGGGCCCTACAATGAGCAGTTCTTC
>TRBJ2-3|TRBV10-3|many|-
CAISVTDSGTDTQYF
TGTGCCATCAGTGTTACCGACTCTGGCACAGATACGCAGTATTTT
>TRBJ2-1|TRBV6-1|few|TRBD1
CASSFTGTGGAEQFF
TGTGCCAGCAGCTTTACCGGGACAGGGGGCGCTGAGCAGTTCTTC
>TRBJ2-2|TRBV20-1|-|TRBD2
CSARGLAGDSGELFF
TGCAGTGCTAGAGGACTAGCGGGAGATTCGGGGGAGCTGTTTTTT
>TRBJ2-1|TRBV30|many|-
CAWTTPLAREQFF
TGTGCCTGGACCACGCCTCTAGCGCGTGAGCAGTTCTTC
>TRBJ2-7|TRBV11-2|few|TRBD1
CAGSEGGTGYEQYF
TGTGCCGGCAGCGAAGGGGGCACTGGCTACGAGCAGTACTTC
>TRBJ1-6|TRBV9|few|-
CASSVDERSPLHF
TGTGCCAGCAGCGTAGATGAGCGCTCACCCCTCCACTTT
>TRBJ2-2|TRBV5-1|many|-
CASSLAGRSGELFF
TGCGCCAGCAGCTTGGCTGGGAGATCCGGGGAGCTGTTTTTT